The 17 T cell receptor beta chains reported below all come from one sample, sequenced in a study of identical twins. Using its own MiXCR run on the 5' RACE reads, TCRdb lists one record per CDR3 protein. The sample shows around 690,000 distinct CDR3 sequences, 20% to 25% of them seen only once. The same sample was also used in a study of T cells expressing NK-cell markers.

Sequenced material: PBMCs. These receptors came from a woman between 18 and 30 years old in good health.

This clonotype was seen repeatedly, ten times or more. The J gene is TRBJ2-6, the V gene TRBV10-3; the match to TRBD2 covers 13 bases. The CDR3 extends over 18 amino acids. Looked up from germline, CDR1 is ENHRY and CDR2 is SYGVKD. The V and J ends lost 11 bases and 0 bases, in that order; junction bases with no gene match: 10. The CDR3 sequence: CAARPGLAGPSGANVLTF. CDR3 sequence (DNA): TGTGCCGCCAGACCGGGACTAGCGGGACCCTCTGGGGCCAACGTCCTGACTTTC.

In this sample, this clonotype turned up many times. This sequence joins TRBV12-3 or TRBV12-4 and TRBJ2-1, with TRBD2 identical over 10 bases. This CDR3 has 15 residues. V trimming: 6 bases; J trimming: 7 bases; junction bases outside the gene matches: 9. The CDR3 here is CASSPPGLASNEQFF. In DNA form, the CDR3 reads TGTGCCAGCAGCCCCCCGGGACTAGCGAGTAATGAGCAGTTCTTC.

This chain links TRBV7-2 with TRBJ2-5; D is ambiguous. Germline V lookup: CDR1 SGHTA, CDR2 FQGNSA. The CDR3 has 16 amino acids. Deletions cut 4 bases from V and 1 base from J, with 16 bases between. The CDR3 is CASSYHELNLQETQYF. CDR3 nucleotides: TGTGCCAGCAGCTATCACGAGCTGAACCTCCAAGAGACCCAGTACTTC.

This clonotype was picked up many times. V usage is TRBV29-1 and J usage is TRBJ2-3; no definite D call. This CDR3 spans 10 amino acids. Germline CDR1 is SQVTM and CDR2 is ANQGSEA. V gave up 3 bases and J gave up 5 bases, with 3 bases separating them. The CDR3 loop is CSVDEDTQYF. In nucleotides, the CDR3 is TGCAGCGTTGACGAAGATACGCAGTATTTT.

The DNA of the CDR3 is TGTGCCACCTCAGAGCGGGAGTCCACCGGGGAGCTGTTTTTT. It encodes CATSERESTGELFF. The chain has TRBV24-1 and TRBJ2-2; 8 nucleotides align to TRBD2. V trimming: 9 bases; J trimming: 4 bases; junction bases outside the gene matches: 6. CDR3 length: 14 amino acids. Germline CDR1 reads KGHDR; CDR2 reads SFDVKD.

This CDR3 is CASSPRRASGPYNEQFF. The CDR3 DNA reads as TGTGCCAGCAGCCCCAGGAGGGCTAGCGGCCCTTACAATGAGCAGTTCTTC. The gene calls are TRBV11-2 and TRBJ2-1; 7 bases match TRBD2. V shed 5 bases and J 4 bases; nucleotides not matched to a gene: 14. Germline V gene data show CDR1 as SGHAT and CDR2 as FQNNGV. The CDR3 covers 17 residues.

V is TRBV7-9 and J is TRBJ2-5; possibly TRBD2 for D (5 bases). The CDR3 runs to 12 residues. Germline assignment: CDR1 SEHNR and CDR2 FQNEAQ (reference sequence). V lost 5 bases, J lost 10 bases, and 14 bases lay in between. CDR3 amino acids: CASSPLAGDQYF. The CDR3 bases are TGTGCCAGCAGCCCCTTGGCCGGGGACCAGTACTTC.

The chain carries TRBV20-1 and TRBJ2-1, with D possibly called TRBD1 or TRBD2 (6 bases each). In germline, CDR1 is DFQATT, CDR2 SNEGSKA (reference sequence). V shed 6 bases and J shed 8 bases, with 23 bases lying between them. The CDR3 sequence is 15 residues long. CDR3 DNA: TGCAGTGCGCAAAGGGGCTCGGTCGGGGGCGATGAGCAGTTCTTC. Translating gives CSAQRGSVGGDEQFF.

This clonotype has a handful of counts. V is TRBV29-1 and J is TRBJ1-2; a weak D match, TRBD1 (5 bases). CDR3 length equals 13 residues. Per germline, CDR1 SQVTM and CDR2 ANQGSEA. V dropped 7 bases and J dropped 4 bases, with 16 bases sitting between them. As DNA, the CDR3 is TGCAGCGATGACAAGGCGAGGGGCTATGGCTACACCTTC. Amino acid sequence: CSDDKARGYGYTF.

The gene calls are TRBV7-6 and TRBJ2-1; D possibly corresponds to TRBD2 (6 bases). V shed 1 base and J shed 9 bases, with 19 bases lying between them. Germline V lookup: CDR1 SGHVS, CDR2 FNYEAQ. CDR3 size: 16 residues. The CDR3 DNA is TGTGCCAGCAGCTTAGGGGGGGTGTTACAGTGGAGTGAGCAGTTCTTC. Its translation is CASSLGGVLQWSEQFF.

J is TRBJ1-3 and V is TRBV7-9; D gene unclear. The V gene lost 4 bases and the J gene lost 0 bases, with 16 bases spanning the gap. This CDR3 comprises 17 residues. From germline, CDR1 is SEHNR and CDR2 FQNEAQ (reference sequence). The CDR3 protein is CASSSKEKSHSGNTIYF. CDR3 coding DNA: TGTGCCAGCAGCTCCAAAGAGAAGAGTCACTCTGGAAACACCATATATTTT.

The chain uses TRBV18 and TRBJ2-1; D is ambiguous. V was trimmed by 6 bases and J by 5 bases, leaving 8 bases between them. The CDR3 has 12 amino acids. Germline CDR1 and CDR2: KGHSH and LQKENI. CDR3 protein: CASSGMHNEQFF. For the CDR3, the DNA is TGTGCCAGCTCGGGGATGCACAATGAGCAGTTCTTC.

There are a few counts of this clonotype. This chain uses TRBV29-1 with TRBJ1-2; D not resolved. The CDR3 has 13 residues. Germline loops: CDR1 SQVTM, CDR2 ANQGSEA. V was pared by 2 bases and J by 1 base, with 8 bases between. The CDR3 region is CSVESSLNYGYTF. In nucleotides, the CDR3 is TGCAGCGTTGAAAGCAGCCTTAACTATGGCTACACCTTC.

This clonotype occurred many times. This sequence joins TRBV2 and TRBJ2-7; D ambiguous. Trimming pared 7 bases from V and 0 bases from J, leaving 16 bases between. The CDR3 sequence is 15 residues long. Germline V gene data show CDR1 as SNHLY and CDR2 as FYNNEI. The CDR3 here is CASTEIGVASYEQYF. The CDR3 region has the DNA TGTGCCAGCACCGAGATAGGCGTAGCCTCCTACGAGCAGTACTTC.

This clonotype was found a few times. The chain recombines TRBV12-3 or TRBV12-4 with TRBJ2-5; D remains ambiguous. The CDR3 extends over 13 amino acids. Deletions cut 7 bases from V and 2 bases from J, with 11 bases between. CDR3 loop: CASTAGPQETQYF. For the CDR3, the DNA is TGTGCCAGCACCGCCGGCCCTCAAGAGACCCAGTACTTC.

This chain joins TRBV6-2 or TRBV6-3 and TRBJ2-1, with unresolved D. Germline CDR1 reads MNHEY; CDR2 reads SVGEGT. V was trimmed by 7 bases and J by 2 bases, leaving 9 bases between them. The CDR3 is 13 amino acids. DNA for the CDR3: TGTGCCAGCACAGAGGACCCCTACAATGAGCAGTTCTTC. Residues: CASTEDPYNEQFF.

This clonotype appeared a few times. This sequence joins TRBV20-1 and TRBJ1-5; TRBD1 aligns across 7 bases. Losses at the gene ends were 5 bases for V and 4 bases for J; bases not matched to a gene: 2. In germline, CDR1 is DFQATT, CDR2 SNEGSKA (reference sequence). CDR3 length: 12 residues. Written as DNA, the CDR3 is TGCAGTGCTGGACAGGTGAATCAGCCCCAGCATTTT. It yields the protein CSAGQVNQPQHF.